Many counts were recorded for the clone carrying this T cell receptor (beta chain). The antigen is undetermined. The germline V and J ends were trimmed by 3 bases and 0 bases, with 9 bases remaining between them. Germline CDR1 reads SEHNR; CDR2 reads FQNEAQ (reference sequence). This CDR3 is built from 14 residues. TCRdb independently ran MiXCR on the reads; one entry per CDR3 protein. The sample shows about 310,000 distinct CDR3 sequences, roughly a sixth of them seen only once. The record originates from a study of T cell repertoires in cytomegalovirus infection. Study as a whole: The public TCR beta signatures pointed to both CMV infection and matching HLA type. Regarding the study as a whole: There were HLA-C-restricted CMV-specific TCR beta clonotypes dominating the ex vivo response.

This receptor was obtained from a human donor in good health (CMV status not recorded). Some clones in this sample may be carry-over from other donors' samples. The chain has TRBV7-9 and TRBJ2-7; no clear D gene. Sequenced: PBMCs. This chain's CDR3 is CASSFVGNSYEQYF. CDR3 sequence (DNA): TGTGCCAGCAGCTTTGTGGGTAACTCCTACGAGCAGTACTTC.